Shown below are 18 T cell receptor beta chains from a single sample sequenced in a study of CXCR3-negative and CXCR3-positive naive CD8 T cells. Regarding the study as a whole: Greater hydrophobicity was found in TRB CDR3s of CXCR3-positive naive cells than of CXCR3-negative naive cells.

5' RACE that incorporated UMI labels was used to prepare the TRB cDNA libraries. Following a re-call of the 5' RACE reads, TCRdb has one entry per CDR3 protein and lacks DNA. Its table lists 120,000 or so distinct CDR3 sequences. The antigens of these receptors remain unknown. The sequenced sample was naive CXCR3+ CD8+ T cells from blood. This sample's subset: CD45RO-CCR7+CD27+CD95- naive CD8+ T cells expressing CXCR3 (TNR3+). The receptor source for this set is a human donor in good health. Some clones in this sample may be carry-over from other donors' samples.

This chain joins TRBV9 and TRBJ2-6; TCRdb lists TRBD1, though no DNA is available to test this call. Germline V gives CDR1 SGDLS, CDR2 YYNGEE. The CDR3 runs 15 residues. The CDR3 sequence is CASSETGAGANVLTF.

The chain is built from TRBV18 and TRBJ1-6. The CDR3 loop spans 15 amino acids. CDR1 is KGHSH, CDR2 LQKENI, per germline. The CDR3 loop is CASSPPADYNSPLHF.

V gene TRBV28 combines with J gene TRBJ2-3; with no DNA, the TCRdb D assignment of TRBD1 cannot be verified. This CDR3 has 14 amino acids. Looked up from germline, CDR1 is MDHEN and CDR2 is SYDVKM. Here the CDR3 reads CASSFQGATDTQYF.

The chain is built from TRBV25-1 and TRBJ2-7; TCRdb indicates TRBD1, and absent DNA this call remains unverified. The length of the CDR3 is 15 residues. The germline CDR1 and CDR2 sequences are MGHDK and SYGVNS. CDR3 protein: CASSPQDSDTYEQYF.

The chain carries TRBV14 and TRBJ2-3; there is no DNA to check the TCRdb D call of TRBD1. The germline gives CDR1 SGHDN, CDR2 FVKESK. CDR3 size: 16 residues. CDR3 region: CASSQGDRVFTDTQYF. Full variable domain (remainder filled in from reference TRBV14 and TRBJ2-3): EAGVTQFPSHSVIEKGQTVTLRCDPISGHDNLYWYRRVMGKEIKFLLHFVKESKQDESGMPNNRFLAERTGGTYSTLKVQPAELEDSGVYFCASSQGDRVFTDTQYFGPGTRLTVL.

This chain's CDR3 is CASSWETVNTEAFF. The chain links TRBV7-3 to TRBJ1-1; TCRdb's assignment of TRBD1 cannot be checked, as there is no DNA. There are 14 residues in the CDR3. Germline CDR1 and CDR2: SGHTA and FQGTGA.

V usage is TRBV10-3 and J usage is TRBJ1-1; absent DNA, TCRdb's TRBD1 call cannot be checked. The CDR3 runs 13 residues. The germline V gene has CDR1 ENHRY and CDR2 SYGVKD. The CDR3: CAISEEGYTEAFF.

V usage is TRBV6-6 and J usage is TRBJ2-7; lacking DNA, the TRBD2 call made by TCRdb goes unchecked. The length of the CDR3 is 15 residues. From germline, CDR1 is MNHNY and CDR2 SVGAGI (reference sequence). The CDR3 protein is CASSYSFDGEYEQYF.

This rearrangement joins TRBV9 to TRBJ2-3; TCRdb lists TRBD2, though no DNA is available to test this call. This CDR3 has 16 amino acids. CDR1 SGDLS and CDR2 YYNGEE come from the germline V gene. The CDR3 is CASSVVLAGRTDTQYF.

The CDR3: CASSIRTGNDNSPLHF. The chain has TRBV7-9 and TRBJ1-6; TCRdb's D call of TRBD1 is untestable without DNA. This CDR3 has 16 amino acids. Germline V CDR1 and CDR2: SEHNR, FQNEAQ (reference sequence).

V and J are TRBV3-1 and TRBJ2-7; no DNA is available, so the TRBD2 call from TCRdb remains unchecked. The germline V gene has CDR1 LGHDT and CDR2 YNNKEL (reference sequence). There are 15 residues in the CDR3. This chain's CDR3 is CAGSQGLANSYEQYF.

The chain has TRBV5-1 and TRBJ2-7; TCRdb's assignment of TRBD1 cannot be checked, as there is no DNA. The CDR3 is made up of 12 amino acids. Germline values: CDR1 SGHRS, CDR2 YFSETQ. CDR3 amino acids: CASSLPRGEQYF.

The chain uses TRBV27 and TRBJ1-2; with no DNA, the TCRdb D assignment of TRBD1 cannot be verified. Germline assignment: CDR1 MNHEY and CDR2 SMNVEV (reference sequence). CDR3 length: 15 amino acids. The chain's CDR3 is CASSLTGSANYGYTF.

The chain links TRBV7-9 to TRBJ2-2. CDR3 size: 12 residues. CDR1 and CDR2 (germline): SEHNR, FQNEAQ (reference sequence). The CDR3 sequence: CASSLRPRELFF.

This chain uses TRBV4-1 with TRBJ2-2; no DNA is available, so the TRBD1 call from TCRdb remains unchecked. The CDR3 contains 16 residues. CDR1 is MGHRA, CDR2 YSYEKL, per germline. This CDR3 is CASSATGTSNTGELFF.

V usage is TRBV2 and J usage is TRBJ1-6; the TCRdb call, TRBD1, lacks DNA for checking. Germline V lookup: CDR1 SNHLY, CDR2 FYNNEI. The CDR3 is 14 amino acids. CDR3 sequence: CASSDVGGDSPLHF.

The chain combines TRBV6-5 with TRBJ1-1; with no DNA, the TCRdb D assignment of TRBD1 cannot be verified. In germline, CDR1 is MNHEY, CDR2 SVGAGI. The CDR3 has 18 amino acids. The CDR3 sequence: CASSYSMDRVREDTEAFF.

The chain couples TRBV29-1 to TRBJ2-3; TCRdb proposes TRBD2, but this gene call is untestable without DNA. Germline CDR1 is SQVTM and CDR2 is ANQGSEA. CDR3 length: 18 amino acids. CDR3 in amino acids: CSVEGTSGRASWADTQYF.